One and the same sample provided the 10 T cell receptor beta chains below, sequenced in a study of OX40 agonist ivuxolimab in advanced cancers. Receptor libraries were prepared by the immunoSEQ multiplex PCR assay. In TCRdb, the immuneACCESS table is reduced to in-frame sequences with V and J assigned. These tables do not hold every clone; where another copy was compared, an unresolved V gene accounts for under half, and the others remain unexplained. This sample lists approximately 80,000 clones; around 92% were detected once. The ten most abundant clones make up about 6.6% of the sample. Specimen: CD4+ or CD8+ T cells sorted from blood, collected in a trial of the OX40 agonist ivuxolimab. These receptors were collected from an adult with an advanced solid tumor such as melanoma, head and neck, liver or kidney cancer.

The chain couples TRBV28 to TRBJ2-5; D uncertain. CDR1 and CDR2 (germline): MDHEN, SYDVKM. CDR3 length: 14 residues. The V end was cut by 1 base, the J end by 1 base, with 7 bases between. The CDR3 nucleotides read TGTGCCAGCAGTTTATATGGTCTCCAAGAGACCCAGTACTTC. As protein: CASSLYGLQETQYF.

The chain combines TRBV15 with TRBJ2-5; TRBD1 matches at 9 bases. The trim removed 1 base at V and 5 bases at J, leaving 8 bases unmatched. Germline values: CDR1 LNHNV, CDR2 YYDKDF (reference sequence). This CDR3 has 16 amino acids. The CDR3: CATSRAQGARGETQYF. CDR3 nucleotide sequence: TGTGCCACCAGCAGAGCACAGGGGGCGCGAGGGGAGACCCAGTACTTC.

In its sample, this clone was seen once. The chain joins TRBV10-2 to TRBJ1-5; no reliable D call. Germline V gene data show CDR1 as WSHSY and CDR2 as SAAADI. The CDR3 spans 13 residues. V was trimmed by 5 bases and J by 0 bases, leaving 5 bases between them. CDR3 protein: CASSLDSNQPQHF. The CDR3 DNA follows: TGCGCCAGCAGTTTAGATAGCAATCAGCCCCAGCATTTT.

This clone was seen more than once but under ten times. The chain joins TRBV5-6 to TRBJ2-5; no firm D call. Trimming cost V 0 bases and J 5 bases, with 14 bases left between them. This CDR3 comprises 15 residues. Germline lookup yields CDR1 SGHDT and CDR2 YYEEEE. The CDR3 is CASSLALVSRETQYF. CDR3 nucleotides: TGTGCCAGCAGCTTGGCATTGGTTAGCAGGGAGACCCAGTACTTC.

V gene TRBV28 combines with J gene TRBJ1-2, with TRBD1 identical over 10 bases. Germline V gene data show CDR1 as MDHEN and CDR2 as SYDVKM. This CDR3 has 15 amino acids. V trimming: 7 bases; J trimming: 1 base; junction bases outside the gene matches: 6. DNA for the CDR3: TGTGCCAGCACCAGGGGACAGGGGCGTAACTATGGCTACACCTTC. Translated: CASTRGQGRNYGYTF.

The V and J genes are TRBV7-8 and TRBJ2-3, with 13 positions matching TRBD2. The CDR3 has 17 amino acids. Germline loops: CDR1 SGHVS, CDR2 FQNEAQ. V lost 2 bases to trimming and J lost 8 bases; unmatched junction nucleotides: 10. CDR3 protein: CASSLTGLAGLQITQYF. DNA of the CDR3: TGTGCCAGCAGCTTAACGGGACTAGCGGGACTCCAGATTACGCAGTATTTT.

The rearrangement links TRBV5-4 to TRBJ2-3; TRBD2 matches 11 bases. Germline V CDR1 and CDR2: SGHNT, YYREEE (reference sequence). This CDR3 comprises 16 residues. V lost 1 base to trimming and J lost 6 bases; unmatched junction nucleotides: 7. The CDR3 nucleotides are TGTGCCAGCAGCTTGATAGCGGGAGGGGCGTTGGATACGCAGTATTTT. As protein: CASSLIAGGALDTQYF.

The DNA of the CDR3 is TGCGCCAGCAGCTCGGGTGGACAGGGGGCCTACAATGAGCAGTTCTTC. Protein product: CASSSGGQGAYNEQFF. The chain has TRBV5-1 and TRBJ2-1, with TRBD1 identical over 10 bases. Unmatched junction bases numbered 5, after V lost 3 bases and J lost 2 bases. The germline V gene encodes CDR1 SGHRS and CDR2 YFSETQ. CDR3 length: 16 amino acids.

CDR3 in amino acids: CASRRTGPGRQFF. DNA for the CDR3: TGTGCCAGCAGACGTACGGGACCCGGTAGGCAGTTCTTC. This sequence joins TRBV6-5 and TRBJ2-1, with D perhaps matching TRBD1 or TRBD2 (5 bases each). The CDR3 loop spans 13 amino acids. Trimming cost V 6 bases and J 12 bases, with 18 bases left between them. The V gene's germline CDR1 is MNHEY and CDR2 SVGAGI.

The V and J genes are TRBV6-5 and TRBJ1-1, with D perhaps matching TRBD1 (5 bases). The CDR3 is made up of 14 amino acids. Germline V lookup: CDR1 MNHEY, CDR2 SVGAGI. Deletions cut 8 bases from V and 1 base from J, with 14 bases between. The CDR3 sequence is CASSTGVTNTEAFF. The CDR3 coding sequence is TGTGCCAGCTCTACGGGGGTAACGAACACTGAAGCTTTCTTT.